This entry is about one T cell receptor beta chain. This sample is part of a study of control samples from healthy donors and cancer patients. Germline V gene lookup returns CDR1 LNHDA and CDR2 SQIVND (reference sequence). The CDR3 loop spans 16 amino acids. Deletions cut 7 bases from V and 9 bases from J, with 22 bases between. The repertoire was sequenced with immunoSEQ multiplex PCR; TCRdb's copy has only in-frame clones and lacks some. Here the sample spans about 170,000 clones, about 93% being singletons. The genes are TRBV19 and TRBJ1-6; D is undetermined. The source is a woman aged 60-75 years in good health. The sample comprised blood. The CDR3 sequence is CASTTGEQPESSPLHF. The CDR3 bases are TGTGCCAGTACCACTGGGGAACAGCCGGAAAGTTCACCCCTCCACTTT.